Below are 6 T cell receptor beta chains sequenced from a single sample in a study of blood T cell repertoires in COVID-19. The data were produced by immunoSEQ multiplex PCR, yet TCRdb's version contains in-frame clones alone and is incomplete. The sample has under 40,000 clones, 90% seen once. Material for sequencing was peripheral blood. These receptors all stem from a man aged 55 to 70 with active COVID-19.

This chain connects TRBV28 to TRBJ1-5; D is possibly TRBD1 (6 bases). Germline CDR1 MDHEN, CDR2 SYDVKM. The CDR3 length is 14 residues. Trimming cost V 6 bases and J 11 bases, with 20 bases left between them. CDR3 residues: CASRYAVTGRAQHF. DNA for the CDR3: TGTGCCAGCAGATATGCCGTAACAGGGAGGGCCCAGCATTTT.

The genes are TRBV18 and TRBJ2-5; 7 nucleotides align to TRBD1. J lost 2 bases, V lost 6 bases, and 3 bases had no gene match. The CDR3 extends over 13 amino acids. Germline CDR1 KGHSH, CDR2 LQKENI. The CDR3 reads CASSQGQQETQYF. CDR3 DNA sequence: TGTGCCAGCTCCCAGGGACAGCAAGAGACCCAGTACTTC.

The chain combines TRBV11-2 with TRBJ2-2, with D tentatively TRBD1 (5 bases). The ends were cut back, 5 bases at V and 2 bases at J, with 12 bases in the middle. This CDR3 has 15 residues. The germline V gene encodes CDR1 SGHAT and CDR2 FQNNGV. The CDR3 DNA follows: TGTGCCAGCAGCGTCAGGGTCTTCAACACCGGGGAGCTGTTTTTT. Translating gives CASSVRVFNTGELFF.

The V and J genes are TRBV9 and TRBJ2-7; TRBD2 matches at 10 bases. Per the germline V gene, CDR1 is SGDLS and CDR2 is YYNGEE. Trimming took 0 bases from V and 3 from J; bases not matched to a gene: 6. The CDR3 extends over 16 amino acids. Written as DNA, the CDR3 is TGTGCCAGCAGCGTAGGGCTAGCGGGGGTCGGCTACGAGCAGTACTTC. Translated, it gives CASSVGLAGVGYEQYF. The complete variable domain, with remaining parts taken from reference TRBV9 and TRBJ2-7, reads DSGVTQTPKHLITATGQRVTLRCSPRSGDLSVYWYQQSLDQGLQFLIQYYNGEERAKGNILERFSAQQFPDLHSELNLSSLELGDSALYFCASSVGLAGVGYEQYFGPGTRLTVT.

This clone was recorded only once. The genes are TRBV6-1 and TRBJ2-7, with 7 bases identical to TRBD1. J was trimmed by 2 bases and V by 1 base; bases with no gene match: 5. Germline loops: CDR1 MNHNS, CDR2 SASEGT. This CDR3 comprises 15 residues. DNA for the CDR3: TGTGCCAGCAGTGAAGGGACAGGTGCCCCCTACGAGCAGTACTTC. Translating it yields CASSEGTGAPYEQYF.

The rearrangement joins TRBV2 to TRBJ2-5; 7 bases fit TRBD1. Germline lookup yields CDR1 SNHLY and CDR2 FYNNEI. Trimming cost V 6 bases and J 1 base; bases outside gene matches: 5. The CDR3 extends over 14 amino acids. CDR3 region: CASSLGTAQETQYF. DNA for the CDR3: TGTGCCAGCAGCCTCGGGACAGCCCAAGAGACCCAGTACTTC.